Listed here is a single T cell receptor beta chain. The sample belongs to a study of control samples from healthy donors and cancer patients. Trimming took 9 bases from V and 2 from J, leaving 15 bases between them. CDR3 size: 14 residues. Germline CDR1 is MDHEN and CDR2 is SYDVKM. The assay was immunoSEQ multiplex PCR, and TCRdb's table has in-frame clones only and misses some. The profile shows some 410,000 clones, around 90% of them singletons. This clonotype was sampled from a middle-aged man with head and neck cancer. The material sequenced was PBMCs. V usage is TRBV28 and J usage is TRBJ2-3; possibly TRBD2 for D (5 bases). DNA of the CDR3: TGTGCCAGTTGCGGGCGGTACACCACAGATACGCAGTATTTT. This gives the protein CASCGRYTTDTQYF. Full variable domain (remainder filled in from reference TRBV28 and TRBJ2-3): DVKVTQSSRYLVKRTGEKVFLECVQDMDHENMFWYRQDPGLGLRLIYFSYDVKMKEKGDIPEGYSVSREKKERFSLILESASTNQTSMYLCASCGRYTTDTQYFGPGTRLTVL.